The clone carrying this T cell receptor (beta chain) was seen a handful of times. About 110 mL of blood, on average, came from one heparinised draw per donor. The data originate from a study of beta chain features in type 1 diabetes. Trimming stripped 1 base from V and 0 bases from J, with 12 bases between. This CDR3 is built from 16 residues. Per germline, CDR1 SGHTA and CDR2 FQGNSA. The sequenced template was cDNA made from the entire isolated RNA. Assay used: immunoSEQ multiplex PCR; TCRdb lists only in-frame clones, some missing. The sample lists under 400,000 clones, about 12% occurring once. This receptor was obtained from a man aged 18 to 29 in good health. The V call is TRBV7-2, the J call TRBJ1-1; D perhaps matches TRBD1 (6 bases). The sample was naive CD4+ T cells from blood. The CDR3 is CASSLETGRMNTEAFF. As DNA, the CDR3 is TGTGCCAGCAGCTTAGAAACAGGGCGAATGAACACTGAAGCTTTCTTT.